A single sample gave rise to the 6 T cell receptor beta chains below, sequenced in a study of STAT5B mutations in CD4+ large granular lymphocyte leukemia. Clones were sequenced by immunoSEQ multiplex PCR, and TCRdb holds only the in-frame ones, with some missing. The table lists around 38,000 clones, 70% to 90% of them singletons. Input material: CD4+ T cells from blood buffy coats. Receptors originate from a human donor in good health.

This CDR3 reads CSGQGLVGTEAFF. The CDR3 nucleotides read TGCAGCGGACAGGGGTTGGTTGGTACTGAAGCTTTCTTT. The chain links TRBV29-1 to TRBJ1-1; 8 bases match TRBD1. CDR3 length equals 13 residues. CDR1 is SQVTM, CDR2 ANQGSEA, per germline. After removal of 7 bases from V and 5 bases from J, the junction contained 9 bases not matched to a gene.

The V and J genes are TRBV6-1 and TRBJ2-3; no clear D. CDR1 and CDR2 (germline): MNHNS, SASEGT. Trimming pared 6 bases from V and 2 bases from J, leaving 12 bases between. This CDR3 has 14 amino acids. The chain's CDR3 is CASRRQADTDTQYF. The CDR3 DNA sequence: TGTGCCAGCAGGAGACAAGCAGACACAGATACGCAGTATTTT.

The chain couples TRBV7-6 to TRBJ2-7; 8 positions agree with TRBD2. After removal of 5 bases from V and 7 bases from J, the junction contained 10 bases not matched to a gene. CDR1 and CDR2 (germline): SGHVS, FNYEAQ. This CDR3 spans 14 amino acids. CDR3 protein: CASSREGSWGEQYF. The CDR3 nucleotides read TGTGCCAGCAGCCGGGAGGGGTCGTGGGGTGAGCAGTACTTC.

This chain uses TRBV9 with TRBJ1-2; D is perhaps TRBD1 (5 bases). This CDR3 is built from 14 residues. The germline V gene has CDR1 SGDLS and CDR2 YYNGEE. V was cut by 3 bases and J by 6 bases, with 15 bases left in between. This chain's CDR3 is CASSERGAWDGYTF. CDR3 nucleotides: TGTGCCAGCAGCGAGAGAGGGGCCTGGGATGGCTACACCTTC.

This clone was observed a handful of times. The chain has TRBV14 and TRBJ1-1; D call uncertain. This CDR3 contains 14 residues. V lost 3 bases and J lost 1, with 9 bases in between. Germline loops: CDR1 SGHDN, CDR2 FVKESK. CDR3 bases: TGTGCCAGCAGCCATGGACGGCCGAACACTGAAGCTTTCTTT. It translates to CASSHGRPNTEAFF. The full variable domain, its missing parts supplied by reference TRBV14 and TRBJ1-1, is EAGVTQFPSHSVIEKGQTVTLRCDPISGHDNLYWYRRVMGKEIKFLLHFVKESKQDESGMPNNRFLAERTGGTYSTLKVQPAELEDSGVYFCASSHGRPNTEAFFGQGTRLTVV.

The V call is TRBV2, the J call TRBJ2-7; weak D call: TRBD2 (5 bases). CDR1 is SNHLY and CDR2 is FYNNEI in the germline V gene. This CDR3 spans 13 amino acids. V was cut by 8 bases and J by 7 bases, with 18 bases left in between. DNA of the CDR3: TGTGCCAGCGAGTTGGGGTACGGGGTGGAGCAGTACTTC. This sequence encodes CASELGYGVEQYF.